This record looks at one T cell receptor beta chain sequence and its context. Its antigen is still unknown. Base quality data are lacking; no much larger clone is found one base away. The data were obtained in a study of control samples from healthy donors and cancer patients (TCRdb year 2020). Taken from the germline V gene, the CDR1 and CDR2 loops are SGHRS and YFSETQ. The CDR3 runs 17 residues from the cysteine to the phenylalanine. The entry retains the CDR3 DNA only, 51 bases that are in frame from base 1. The germline V and J ends show losses of 4 bases and 2 bases respectively, and no gene match explains 7 bases of the junction. Library construction relied on the immunoSEQ multiplex PCR assay. TCRdb took this table from immuneACCESS and kept in-frame rearrangements with V and J called. Such tables lack part of the clones; where checked against another copy, unresolved V genes explain under half of the gap, and the rest is unexplained. This sample holds over 100,000 clones; around 93% were observed only once. Of the sample, about 1.9% is held by the ten largest clones.

This clonotype was obtained from a woman in her forties or fifties in good health. Source material: blood. The chain is encoded by TRBV5-1 joined to TRBJ2-5; TRBD2 lines up with 14 middle nucleotides. The encoded CDR3 is CASSLTGLAGAQETQYF. DNA sequence: TGCGCCAGCAGCCTGACGGGACTAGCGGGGGCACAAGAGACCCAGTACTTC. The full variable domain, completed from the reference TRBV5-1 and TRBJ2-5 proteins outside the CDR3, reads KAGVTQTPRYLIKTRGQQVTLSCSPISGHRSVSWYQQTPGQGLQFLFEYFSETQRNKGNFPGRFSGRQFSNSRSEMNVSTLELGDSALYLCASSLTGLAGAQETQYFGPGTRLLVL.